This T cell receptor (beta chain) was captured by sequencing in a study of identifying expanded T cells in peripheral blood. Study results and limitations: Roughly 1.2 clones differed between technical replicates, versus roughly 17 and 20 over time.

Germline V CDR1 and CDR2: LNHDA, SQIVND (reference sequence). This CDR3 is built from 13 residues. The V end was cut by 7 bases, the J end by 4 bases, with 14 bases between. TCRdb's copy holds only in-frame clones and misses some; the assay was immunoSEQ multiplex PCR. Of about 120,000 clones listed, approximately 88% are singletons. Collection occurred without any documented infections or immune events in donors. This clone was counted between two and nine times. Antigen unknown. Sequenced: blood. The genes are TRBV19 and TRBJ2-7, with D unclear. The clonotype comes from a person between 18 and 75 years old in good health. The CDR3: CASTRRPPYEQYF. The CDR3, as DNA: TGTGCCAGTACTAGACGGCCCCCATACGAGCAGTACTTC.